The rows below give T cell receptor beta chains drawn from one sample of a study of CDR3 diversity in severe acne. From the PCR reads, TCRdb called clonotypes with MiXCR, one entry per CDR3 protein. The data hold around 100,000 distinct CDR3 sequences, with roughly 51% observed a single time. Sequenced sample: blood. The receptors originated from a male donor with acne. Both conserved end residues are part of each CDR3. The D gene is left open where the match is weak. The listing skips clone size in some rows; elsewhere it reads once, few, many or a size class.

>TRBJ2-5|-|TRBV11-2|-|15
TGTGCCAGCAGCCGATGGACGGAAGGGGGAGAGACCCAGTACTTC
CASSRWTEGGETQYF
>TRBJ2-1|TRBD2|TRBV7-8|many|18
TGTGCCAGCAGCTTAACCGGCGGGCTACTAGCGGACGTCAATGAGCAGTTCTTC
CASSLTGGLLADVNEQFF
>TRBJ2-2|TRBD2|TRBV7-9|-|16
TGTGCCAGCAGCCCCCGGACTAGCGGGAGGGCCGGGGAGCTGTTTTTT
CASSPRTSGRAGELFF
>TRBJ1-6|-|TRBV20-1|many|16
TGCAGTGCTAGAGATCTTCGGCACTCAGTTAATTCACCCCTCCACTTT
CSARDLRHSVNSPLHF
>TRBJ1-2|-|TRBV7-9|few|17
TGTGCCAGCAGCTCGCAGGTGGTCGAAAAAGCTAACTATGGCTACACCTTC
CASSSQVVEKANYGYTF
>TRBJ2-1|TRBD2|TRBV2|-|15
TGTGCCAGCAGTGGGACTAGCGGGTTATACAATGAGCAGTTCTTC
CASSGTSGLYNEQFF
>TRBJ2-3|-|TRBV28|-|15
TGTGCCAGCAGTTTAGGATCCAGGGATACAGATACGCAGTATTTT
CASSLGSRDTDTQYF
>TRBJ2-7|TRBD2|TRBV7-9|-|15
TGTGCCAGCAGCGGGCCGACTAGCGGGACGGGGGAGCAGTACTTC
CASSGPTSGTGEQYF
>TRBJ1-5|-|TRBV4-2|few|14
TGTGCCAGCAGCCAAGAACAGGACAATCAGCCCCAGCATTTT
CASSQEQDNQPQHF
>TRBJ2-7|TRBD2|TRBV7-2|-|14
TGTGCCAGCAGCTTTGGTAGCGGGCCCCTCGGGCAGTACTTC
CASSFGSGPLGQYF
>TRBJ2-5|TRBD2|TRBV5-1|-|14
TGCGCCAGCAGTCCGGGACTAGCCCGGGAGACCCAGTACTTC
CASSPGLARETQYF
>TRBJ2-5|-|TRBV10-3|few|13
TGTGCCATCAGTGAGACTCTACAAGAGACCCAGTACTTC
CAISETLQETQYF
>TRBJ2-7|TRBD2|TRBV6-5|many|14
TGTGCCAGCAGTTACAGGGAGGGATCCTACGAGCAGTACTTC
CASSYREGSYEQYF
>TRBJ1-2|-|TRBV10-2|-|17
TGCGCCAGCAGTGAGTCAGCGGCGGGCCGGGGCCGCTATGGCTACACCTTC
CASSESAAGRGRYGYTF
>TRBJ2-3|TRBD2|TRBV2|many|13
TGTGCCGGTGGGACTAGCGGCACAGATACGCAGTATTTT
CAGGTSGTDTQYF
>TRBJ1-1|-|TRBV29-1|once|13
TGCAGCGTTGGGACATCTTTGAACACTGAAGCTTTCTTT
CSVGTSLNTEAFF
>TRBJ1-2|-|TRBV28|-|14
TGTGCCAGCAGTTTCTTCGACAGCTTCTTTGGCTACACCTTC
CASSFFDSFFGYTF
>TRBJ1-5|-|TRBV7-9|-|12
TGTGCCAGCACCAATGGCAATCAGCCCCAGCATTTT
CASTNGNQPQHF
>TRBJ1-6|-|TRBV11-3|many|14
TGTGCCAGCAGCTTGGACTCCTATAATTCACCCCTCCACTTT
CASSLDSYNSPLHF
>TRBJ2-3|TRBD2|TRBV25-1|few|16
TGTGCCAGCAGTGAATACGGGACTAGCAGCACAGATACGCAGTATTTT
CASSEYGTSSTDTQYF